This T cell receptor (beta chain) was obtained from a study of T cell responses to AZD1222 COVID-19 vaccine. Clones were sequenced by immunoSEQ multiplex PCR, and TCRdb holds only the in-frame ones, with some missing. Among approximately 65,000 clones listed, around 83% were seen once. This clone was seen only a few times. The antigen is unknown. The CDR3 runs 15 residues. Germline values: CDR1 SGDLS, CDR2 YYNGEE. Trimming cost V 4 bases and J 0 bases, with 10 bases left between them. Study-level results: Just a handful of people given AZD1222 tested seropositive at baseline.

The chain recombines TRBV9 with TRBJ1-4; D call uncertain. The TCR was taken from an adult in good health. This specimen consisted of peripheral blood, obtained on day 0 of AZD1222 vaccination. CDR3 protein: CASSPGLSTNEKLFF. The CDR3 region has the DNA TGTGCCAGCAGCCCAGGACTCTCAACTAATGAAAAACTGTTTTTT.